Only a few counts were recorded for the clone carrying this T cell receptor (beta chain). What it binds is unknown. Use of 60 Vbeta and 13 Jbeta primers characterized the PCR. Here immunoSEQ multiplex PCR was the method, and the copy in TCRdb shows in-frame clones only, minus some. The data contain just over 150,000 clones, roughly four fifths of them seen just once; the ten biggest clones take up around 3.1%. V was shortened by 6 bases and J by 4 bases, with 9 bases between the two germline ends. CDR1 is SNHLY and CDR2 is FYNNEI in the germline V gene. CDR3 length: 12 amino acids. This entry comes from a study of cytomegalovirus exposure and HLA in healthy donors. Findings of the study overall: Reports indicated that the classifier achieved high specificity and sensitivity in diagnosing cytomegalovirus status. Upon later analysis, HLA-associated TCR beta chains proved more clonally expanded than other, equally common chains.

This rearrangement joins TRBV2 to TRBJ1-2, with D possibly TRBD1 on 6 matching bases. The sequence came from a woman between 40 and 50 years old in good health and CMV-seronegative. Input material: PBMCs. The CDR3 loop is CASRSDSYGYTF. The CDR3 region has the DNA TGTGCCAGCAGATCGGACAGCTATGGCTACACCTTC.